A single sample is the source of the 2 T cell receptor beta chains below, sequenced in a study of T cell responses to AZD1222 COVID-19 vaccine. Some clones are missing from TCRdb's copy, which holds only in-frame ones; the method was immunoSEQ multiplex PCR. The top ten clones hold about 4.3% of a sample with about 160,000 clones, approximately 87% of them seen once. Sequencing was performed on peripheral blood, taken 28 days after the second AZD1222 dose. The receptor source for this set is an adult who received the AZD1222 COVID-19 vaccine.

V usage is TRBV5-6 and J usage is TRBJ2-1; D is unclear. Trimming took 0 bases from V and 10 from J, leaving 14 bases between them. The CDR3 has 14 amino acids. The germline gives CDR1 SGHDT, CDR2 YYEEEE. For the CDR3, the DNA is TGTGCCAGCAGCTTGGTGGCGCCATCGCGGGAGCAGTTCTTC. Encoded protein: CASSLVAPSREQFF.

This sequence joins TRBV6-5 and TRBJ1-2; maybe TRBD1 (6 bases). V shed 5 bases and J shed 8 bases, with 12 bases lying between them. The CDR3 has 12 residues. Per the germline V gene, CDR1 is MNHEY and CDR2 is SVGAGI. CDR3 sequence (DNA): TGTGCCAGCAGTCCCCGGACAGAGGGCTACACCTTC. Its protein is CASSPRTEGYTF.